These 9 T cell receptor beta chains were sequenced from one sample in a study of T cell repertoires in cytomegalovirus infection. TCRdb reprocessed the reads with MiXCR, giving one entry per CDR3 protein. The sample lists approximately 300,000 distinct CDR3 sequences, approximately 32% occurring once. No antigens are known for them. Sequences were derived from cultured PBMCs, sampled from culture after CMV antigen stimulation. Receptors originate from a human donor in good health (CMV status not recorded). Some clones in this sample may be carry-over from other donors' samples.

The chain uses TRBV19 and TRBJ1-1; 7 positions agree with TRBD1. Germline V gene data show CDR1 as LNHDA and CDR2 as SQIVND (reference sequence). V lost 4 bases and J lost 5; bases outside the gene matches: 7. This CDR3 comprises 14 residues. Written as DNA, the CDR3 is TGTGCCAGTAGTAATACAGCAGGGGGGACTGAAGCTTTCTTT. Its translation: CASSNTAGGTEAFF. The variable domain in full, with the rest retrieved from reference TRBV19 and TRBJ1-1, is DGGITQSPKYLFRKEGQNVTLSCEQNLNHDAMYWYRQDPGQGLRLIYYSQIVNDFQKGDIAEGYSVSREKKESFPLTVTSAQKNPTAFYLCASSNTAGGTEAFFGQGTRLTVV.

The genes are TRBV6-1 and TRBJ2-4; maybe TRBD1 (5 bases). Trimming shortened V by 3 bases and J by 6 bases, and 9 bases separated the two germline ends. CDR3 length: 13 amino acids. Per the germline V gene, CDR1 is MNHNS and CDR2 is SASEGT. CDR3 in DNA: TGTGCCAGCAGTGAGGGGCCCCCAAACATTCAGTACTTC. It yields the protein CASSEGPPNIQYF.

Worth noting for this clonotype: A much larger clone differs from this one at a single base, so this may be a read error. The CDR3 loop is CASRPPGQGLNTEAFF. In nucleotides, the CDR3 is TGTGCCAGCAGACCTCCGGGACAGGGGTTGAACACTGAAGCTTTCTTT. The chain combines TRBV28 with TRBJ1-1, with TRBD1 identical over 10 bases. CDR1 and CDR2 from the germline V gene are MDHEN and SYDVKM. Trimming cost V 6 bases and J 0 bases; bases outside gene matches: 7. The CDR3 contains 16 residues.

This rearrangement joins TRBV7-6 to TRBJ2-2, with a tentative D call TRBD1 (6 bases). The CDR3 consists of 16 residues. The germline V and J ends were trimmed by 1 base and 1 base, with 10 bases remaining between them. Germline V lookup: CDR1 SGHVS, CDR2 FNYEAQ. The CDR3 sequence is CASSLVGRGNTGELFF. CDR3 nucleotides: TGTGCCAGCAGCTTAGTGGGCAGGGGGAACACCGGGGAGCTGTTTTTT. Full variable domain (outside the CDR3, taken from reference TRBV7-6 and TRBJ2-2): GAGVSQSPRYKVTKRGQDVALRCDPISGHVSLYWYRQALGQGPEFLTYFNYEAQQDKSGLPNDRFSAERPEGSISTLTIQRTEQRDSAMYRCASSLVGRGNTGELFFGEGSRLTVL.

The rearrangement uses TRBV20-1 and TRBJ1-5; possibly TRBD1 for D (5 bases). The ends were cut back, 6 bases at V and 0 bases at J, with 15 bases in the middle. This CDR3 is 15 amino acids long. CDR1 is DFQATT, CDR2 SNEGSKA, per germline (reference sequence). CDR3 sequence (DNA): TGCAGTGCCATTCTCGGGGCGGGTAGCAATCAGCCCCAGCATTTT. It yields the protein CSAILGAGSNQPQHF.

There are many counts of this clonotype. The chain joins TRBV7-3 to TRBJ2-7, with a tentative D call TRBD2 (5 bases). Looked up from germline, CDR1 is SGHTA and CDR2 is FQGTGA. The CDR3 covers 12 residues. V was clipped by 1 base and J by 6 bases, with 7 bases between them. This CDR3 reads CASSLNEGEQYF. The CDR3 coding sequence is TGTGCCAGCAGCTTAAATGAGGGCGAGCAGTACTTC.

The rearrangement joins TRBV20-1 to TRBJ2-5; TRBD1 aligns across 8 bases. The CDR3 has 15 amino acids. The V gene's germline CDR1 is DFQATT and CDR2 SNEGSKA (reference sequence). With 3 bases clipped from V and 5 bases from J, the junction kept 11 bases outside the gene matches. The chain's CDR3 is CSASLPDRVDETQYF. The CDR3 bases are TGCAGTGCTAGCCTGCCGGACAGGGTAGACGAGACCCAGTACTTC.

The table lists this clonotype with many counts. The rearrangement links TRBV7-9 to TRBJ1-5, with D tentatively TRBD1 (6 bases). CDR1 and CDR2 from the germline V gene are SEHNR and FQNEAQ (reference sequence). The CDR3 runs to 15 residues. V lost 0 bases and J lost 4, with 10 bases in between. The CDR3 sequence is CASSLAGRGNQPQHF. In nucleotides, the CDR3 is TGTGCCAGCAGCTTAGCGGGCAGGGGTAATCAGCCCCAGCATTTT.

This clonotype was seen only a few times. The rearrangement joins TRBV7-6 to TRBJ1-1; 9 nucleotides line up with TRBD1. CDR3 length: 14 amino acids. Trimming cost V 5 bases and J 5 bases; bases outside gene matches: 6. In germline, CDR1 is SGHVS, CDR2 FNYEAQ. For the CDR3, the DNA is TGTGCCAGCAGCCAGGGACAGGGACGAACTGAAGCTTTCTTT. Residues: CASSQGQGRTEAFF.